Shown below are 25 T cell receptor beta chains from a single sample sequenced in a study of response to subunit inactivated influenza vaccine. TCRdb redid the calling of the RT-PCR reads with MiXCR, one entry per CDR3 protein. Among about 480,000 distinct CDR3 sequences listed, approximately 10% were seen once. The source material was PBMCs from blood, sampled roughly 45 days after vaccination. All receptors derive from a man in his forties or fifties who received an inactivated influenza vaccine.

The chain carries TRBV20-1 and TRBJ2-1; 12 nucleotides match TRBD2. Looked up from germline, CDR1 is DFQATT and CDR2 is SNEGSKA (reference sequence). The CDR3 totals 18 residues. After removal of 0 bases from V and 7 bases from J, the junction contained 13 bases not matched to a gene. CDR3 sequence (DNA): TGCAGTGCTAGAGATCTACTAGCGGGAGGCCACGCGTGGAATGAGCAGTTCTTC. This gives the protein CSARDLLAGGHAWNEQFF.

This clonotype has ten or more counts. This chain connects TRBV6-1 to TRBJ1-1; maybe TRBD1 (6 bases). V was shortened by 6 bases and J by 5 bases, with 13 bases between the two germline ends. The CDR3 totals 13 residues. Germline V gene sequence: CDR1 MNHNS, CDR2 SASEGT. Written as DNA, the CDR3 is TGTGCCAGCAGCCGTCGAGGGGGGACTGAAGCTTTCTTT. Translated, it gives CASSRRGGTEAFF.

The chain carries TRBV28 and TRBJ2-5; tentative D call: TRBD2 (5 bases). The CDR3 covers 16 residues. The germline CDR1 and CDR2 sequences are MDHEN and SYDVKM. V lost 3 bases and J 5 bases, leaving 19 bases between the germline ends. For the CDR3, the DNA is TGTGCCAGCAGTTTCTCGTCCTCGGGGTTACACGAGACCCAGTACTTC. Translation: CASSFSSSGLHETQYF.

The J gene is TRBJ2-1, the V gene TRBV5-6; 7 bases agree with TRBD2. V trimming: 6 bases; J trimming: 0 bases; junction bases outside the gene matches: 3. In germline, CDR1 is SGHDT, CDR2 YYEEEE. This CDR3 has 14 amino acids. In DNA form, the CDR3 reads TGTGCCAGCATGGGCGGGAGCTCCTACAATGAGCAGTTCTTC. Its translation: CASMGGSSYNEQFF.

This clonotype was counted between two and nine times. The chain has TRBV20-1 and TRBJ2-2; 12 positions agree with TRBD2. V was clipped by 3 bases and J by 7 bases; unmatched bases: 9. Germline assignment: CDR1 DFQATT and CDR2 SNEGSKA (reference sequence). The CDR3 runs 16 residues. DNA for the CDR3: TGCAGTGCTAGTCCGACTAGCGGGGGTAACGGCGGGGAGCTGTTTTTT. Encoded protein: CSASPTSGGNGGELFF.

The genes are TRBV7-9 and TRBJ1-1; maybe TRBD1 (6 bases). Trimming pared 3 bases from V and 4 bases from J, leaving 9 bases between. Germline lookup yields CDR1 SEHNR and CDR2 FQNEAQ (reference sequence). The CDR3 consists of 13 residues. CDR3 amino acids: CASSFLQGTEAFF. The CDR3 DNA is TGTGCCAGCAGCTTTTTACAGGGCACTGAAGCTTTCTTT. The full variable domain, rest sourced from reference TRBV7-9 and TRBJ1-1, is DTGVSQNPRHKITKRGQNVTFRCDPISEHNRLYWYRQTLGQGPEFLTYFQNEAQLEKSRLLSDRFSAERPKGSFSTLEIQRTEQGDSAMYLCASSFLQGTEAFFGQGTRLTVV.

CDR3 sequence (DNA): TGTGCCACCAGCATTGCGAGGGCCAAAAACATTCAGTACTTC. Its protein product is CATSIARAKNIQYF. The chain has TRBV15 and TRBJ2-4, with no clear D. The CDR3 is 14 amino acids. Germline V gene lookup returns CDR1 LNHNV and CDR2 YYDKDF (reference sequence). V was trimmed by 4 bases and J by 1 base, leaving 8 bases between them.

This clonotype was counted between two and nine times. V is TRBV5-1 and J is TRBJ2-7, with TRBD2 identical over 8 bases. Looked up from germline, CDR1 is SGHRS and CDR2 is YFSETQ. This CDR3 comprises 21 residues. V lost 1 base, J lost 1 base, and 22 bases stayed unmatched. The CDR3 region has the DNA TGCGCCAGCAGCTTGTTTCCGACTCTGCGGGTAGCGGGGCTACTTTCCTACGAGCAGTACTTC. This gives the protein CASSLFPTLRVAGLLSYEQYF.

This clonotype has just a few counts. The chain combines TRBV7-2 with TRBJ2-5, with D unclear. Trimming took off 3 bases at V and 4 bases at J, with 9 bases between the two ends. The CDR3 consists of 13 residues. The germline CDR1 and CDR2 sequences are SGHTA and FQGNSA. In DNA form, the CDR3 reads TGTGCCAGCAGCTTCGGAGAGAGAGAGACCCAGTACTTC. It is translated as CASSFGERETQYF.

This rearrangement joins TRBV19 to TRBJ1-1, with a possible D match to TRBD1 (5 bases). The CDR3 is 12 residues long. Germline V gene lookup returns CDR1 LNHDA and CDR2 SQIVND (reference sequence). The CDR3 sequence is CAVGDRITEAFF. The CDR3 DNA is TGTGCAGTAGGCGACAGAATCACTGAAGCTTTCTTT.

V gene TRBV4-1 combines with J gene TRBJ1-2; no definite D call. The CDR3 sequence is 16 residues long. CDR1 and CDR2 from the germline V gene are MGHRA and YSYEKL. V was pared by 1 base and J by 7 bases, with 19 bases between. DNA of the CDR3: TGCGCCAGCAGCCAAGTATTGGCCACAAGAATGGGTGGCTACACCTTC. Residues: CASSQVLATRMGGYTF.

This clonotype was counted only a few times. The V call is TRBV5-1, the J call TRBJ2-6; maybe TRBD1 (6 bases). Deletions cut 3 bases from V and 0 bases from J, with 16 bases between. The CDR3 has 18 residues. Per germline, CDR1 SGHRS and CDR2 YFSETQ. The chain's CDR3 is CASSSRGISYSGANVLTF. For the CDR3, the DNA is TGCGCCAGCAGCTCCAGGGGAATAAGTTACTCTGGGGCCAACGTCCTGACTTTC.

Many counts were recorded for this clonotype. This chain connects TRBV12-3 or TRBV12-4 to TRBJ2-1; D possibly matches TRBD1 or TRBD2 (6 bases each). V was clipped by 6 bases and J by 6 bases, with 15 bases between them. The CDR3 extends over 14 amino acids. CDR3 region: CASRVSGEANEQFF. The CDR3 bases are TGTGCCAGCAGAGTGTCAGGGGAGGCCAATGAGCAGTTCTTC.

The rearrangement links TRBV7-6 to TRBJ2-5; 7 nucleotides agree with TRBD2. CDR3 length equals 15 residues. With V trimmed by 7 bases and J by 2 bases, 10 bases remained unmatched. CDR1 SGHVS and CDR2 FNYEAQ come from the germline V gene. The CDR3 region is CASTKFGGLQETQYF. The CDR3 DNA is TGTGCCAGCACCAAGTTCGGGGGGTTACAAGAGACCCAGTACTTC. The variable domain in full, completed from reference TRBV7-6 and TRBJ2-5, reads GAGVSQSPRYKVTKRGQDVALRCDPISGHVSLYWYRQALGQGPEFLTYFNYEAQQDKSGLPNDRFSAERPEGSISTLTIQRTEQRDSAMYRCASTKFGGLQETQYFGPGTRLLVL.

This clonotype was counted between two and nine times. The V call is TRBV6-5, the J call TRBJ2-1, with D tentatively TRBD1 or TRBD2 (6 bases each). The ends were cut back, 6 bases at V and 13 bases at J, with 16 bases in the middle. This CDR3 comprises 12 residues. Germline values: CDR1 MNHEY, CDR2 SVGAGI. CDR3 DNA sequence: TGTGCCAGCAGGTCACTTCGGGGGCTTCAGTTCTTC. Protein product: CASRSLRGLQFF.

This chain joins TRBV6-5 and TRBJ2-5; 7 nucleotides align to TRBD1. CDR3 length: 14 amino acids. In germline, CDR1 is MNHEY, CDR2 SVGAGI. V shed 3 bases and J 5 bases; nucleotides not matched to a gene: 6. The CDR3 nucleotides read TGTGCCAGCAGTTATGACAGGGCCGCGGAGACCCAGTACTTC. This codes for CASSYDRAAETQYF.

This clonotype was recorded a few times. This rearrangement joins TRBV7-3 to TRBJ2-2, with D tentatively TRBD1 or TRBD2 (5 bases each). The CDR3 has 15 residues. Germline loops: CDR1 SGHTA, CDR2 FQGTGA. Trimming left V 0 bases short and J 5 bases short, with 10 bases between. The CDR3 reads CASSLTQGRTGELFF. The DNA for the CDR3 is TGTGCCAGCAGCTTAACCCAGGGACGGACCGGGGAGCTGTTTTTT.

This clonotype occurred a few times. This chain links TRBV10-3 with TRBJ1-2, with a possible D match to TRBD1 (5 bases). Germline CDR1 reads ENHRY; CDR2 reads SYGVKD. The CDR3 is 12 amino acids. Trimming shortened V by 9 bases and J by 4 bases, and 12 bases separated the two germline ends. CDR3 amino acids: CAISRDAYGYTF. In DNA form, the CDR3 reads TGTGCCATTTCCCGGGACGCCTATGGCTACACCTTC.

The chain combines TRBV12-3 or TRBV12-4 with TRBJ1-1; 8 bases align to TRBD1. The J segment lost 0 bases and the V segment lost 2 bases, leaving 5 bases of the junction unmatched. The CDR3 extends over 16 amino acids. The CDR3, as DNA: TGTGCCAGCAGTTTAACCCGGACAGGGTTGAACACTGAAGCTTTCTTT. It specifies CASSLTRTGLNTEAFF.

This clonotype was detected only a few times. This chain links TRBV11-2 with TRBJ2-1; 8 positions agree with TRBD1. The V gene's germline CDR1 is SGHAT and CDR2 FQNNGV. The J segment lost 5 bases and the V segment lost 3 bases, leaving 12 bases of the junction unmatched. This CDR3 is 17 amino acids long. The CDR3 reads CASSLAPGQVADNEQFF. The DNA of the CDR3 is TGTGCCAGCAGCTTGGCCCCGGGACAGGTGGCAGACAATGAGCAGTTCTTC.

CDR3 loop: CASSLAEKGTSRYNEQFF. CDR3 nucleotide sequence: TGTGCCAGCAGCTTAGCGGAAAAGGGGACTAGCCGCTACAATGAGCAGTTCTTC. The J gene is TRBJ2-1, the V gene TRBV11-1; 9 bases are shared with TRBD2. The CDR3 totals 18 residues. Trimming cost V 0 bases and J 3 bases; bases outside gene matches: 9. CDR1 and CDR2 (germline): SGHAT, FQDESV (reference sequence).

This clonotype has a count of ten or more. The CDR3 DNA is TGTGCCAGCAGTTCCATCCCGGGGGATTCACCCCTCCACTTT. It encodes CASSSIPGDSPLHF. The chain carries TRBV27 and TRBJ1-6; maybe TRBD1 (5 bases). V lost 4 bases to trimming and J lost 8 bases, with 12 bases between them. Per germline, CDR1 MNHEY and CDR2 SMNVEV (reference sequence). This CDR3 is built from 14 residues.

Details on this clonotype: One base away lies a much larger clone, so this may be a sequencing read error. This chain joins TRBV12-3 or TRBV12-4 and TRBJ1-1; perhaps TRBD1 as D (5 bases). Trimming took off 5 bases at V and 5 bases at J, with 15 bases between the two ends. CDR3 size: 14 residues. DNA of the CDR3: TGTGCCAGCAGTCCGAGCGGGACGCGGACTGAAGCTTTCTTT. Translating gives CASSPSGTRTEAFF.

The chain recombines TRBV4-3 with TRBJ2-1; TRBD2 agrees at 10 bases. CDR1 LGHNA and CDR2 YSLEER come from the germline V gene. The CDR3 has 17 amino acids. V shed 1 base, J shed 3 bases, and the junction held 6 bases outside the gene matches. CDR3 residues: CASSQAAGGRNYNEQFF. CDR3 DNA: TGCGCCAGCAGCCAAGCAGCGGGGGGGCGGAACTACAATGAGCAGTTCTTC.

The chain combines TRBV5-6 with TRBJ2-4; D possibly corresponds to TRBD1 (6 bases). Trimming took off 4 bases at V and 3 bases at J, with 17 bases between the two ends. The CDR3 is 16 amino acids. CDR1 SGHDT and CDR2 YYEEEE come from the germline V gene. The CDR3 DNA sequence: TGTGCCAGCAGCACCCTACAGACAGGTCGCAAAAACATTCAGTACTTC. Encoded protein: CASSTLQTGRKNIQYF.